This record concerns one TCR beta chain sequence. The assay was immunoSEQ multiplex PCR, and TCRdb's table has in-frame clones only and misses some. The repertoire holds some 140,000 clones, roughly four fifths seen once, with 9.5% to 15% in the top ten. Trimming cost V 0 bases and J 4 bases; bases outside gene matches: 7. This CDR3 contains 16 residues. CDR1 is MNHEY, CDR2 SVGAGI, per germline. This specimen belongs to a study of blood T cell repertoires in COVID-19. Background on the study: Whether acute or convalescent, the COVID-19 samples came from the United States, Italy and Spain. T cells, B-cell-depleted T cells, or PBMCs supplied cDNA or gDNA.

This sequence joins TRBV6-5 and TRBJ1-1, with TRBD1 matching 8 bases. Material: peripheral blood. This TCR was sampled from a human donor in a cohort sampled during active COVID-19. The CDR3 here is CASSYSSQGAFTEAFF. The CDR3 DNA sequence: TGTGCCAGCAGTTACTCGTCCCAGGGGGCATTCACTGAAGCTTTCTTT.